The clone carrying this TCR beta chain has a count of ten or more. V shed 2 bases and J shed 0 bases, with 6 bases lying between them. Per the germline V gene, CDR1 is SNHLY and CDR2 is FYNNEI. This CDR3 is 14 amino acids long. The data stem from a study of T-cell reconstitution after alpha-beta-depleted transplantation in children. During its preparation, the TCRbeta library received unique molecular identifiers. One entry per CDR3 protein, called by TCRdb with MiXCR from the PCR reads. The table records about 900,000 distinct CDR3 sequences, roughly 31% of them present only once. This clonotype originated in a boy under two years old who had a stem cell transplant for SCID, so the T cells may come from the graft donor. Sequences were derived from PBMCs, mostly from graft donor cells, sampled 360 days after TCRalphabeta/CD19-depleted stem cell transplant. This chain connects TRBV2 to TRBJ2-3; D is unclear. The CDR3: CASSESRSTDTQYF. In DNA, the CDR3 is TGTGCCAGCAGTGAAAGTCGGAGCACAGATACGCAGTATTTT.